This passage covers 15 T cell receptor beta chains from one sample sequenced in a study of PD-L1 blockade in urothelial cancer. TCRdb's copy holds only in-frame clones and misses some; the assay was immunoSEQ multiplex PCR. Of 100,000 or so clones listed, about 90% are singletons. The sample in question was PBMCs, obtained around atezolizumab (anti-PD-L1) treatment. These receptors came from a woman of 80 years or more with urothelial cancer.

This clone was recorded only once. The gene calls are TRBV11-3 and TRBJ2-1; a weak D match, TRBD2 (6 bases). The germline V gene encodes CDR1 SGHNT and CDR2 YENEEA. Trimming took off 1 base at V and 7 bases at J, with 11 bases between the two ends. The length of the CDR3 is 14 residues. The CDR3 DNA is TGTGCCAGCAGCTTAGTGGAGGGAGTGAATGAGCAGTTCTTC. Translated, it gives CASSLVEGVNEQFF. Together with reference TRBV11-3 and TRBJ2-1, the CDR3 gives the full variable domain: EAGVVQSPRYKIIEKKQPVAFWCNPISGHNTLYWYLQNLGQGPELLIRYENEEAVDDSQLPKDRFSAERLKGVDSTLKIQPAELGDSAVYLCASSLVEGVNEQFFGPGTRLTVL.

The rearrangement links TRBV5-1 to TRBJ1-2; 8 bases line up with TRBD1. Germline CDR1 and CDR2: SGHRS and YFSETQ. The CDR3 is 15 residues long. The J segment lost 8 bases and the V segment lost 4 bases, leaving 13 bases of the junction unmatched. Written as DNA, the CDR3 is TGCGCCAGCAGCGGCGACCCGGGACAGGCCAACGGCTACACCTTC. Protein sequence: CASSGDPGQANGYTF.

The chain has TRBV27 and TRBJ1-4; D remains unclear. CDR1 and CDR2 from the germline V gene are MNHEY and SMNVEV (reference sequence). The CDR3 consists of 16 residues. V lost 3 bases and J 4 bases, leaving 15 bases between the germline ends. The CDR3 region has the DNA TGTGCCAGCAGTTTCATTTGGGCAGCCCATAATGAAAAACTGTTTTTT. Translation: CASSFIWAAHNEKLFF.

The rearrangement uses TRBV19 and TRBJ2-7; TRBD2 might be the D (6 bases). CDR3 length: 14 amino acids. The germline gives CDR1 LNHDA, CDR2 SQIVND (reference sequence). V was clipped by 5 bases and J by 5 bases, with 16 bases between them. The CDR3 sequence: CASSRRDSSDEQYF. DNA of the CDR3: TGTGCCAGTAGTCGGAGGGATTCCAGCGACGAGCAGTACTTC. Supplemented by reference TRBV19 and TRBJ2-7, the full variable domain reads DGGITQSPKYLFRKEGQNVTLSCEQNLNHDAMYWYRQDPGQGLRLIYYSQIVNDFQKGDIAEGYSVSREKKESFPLTVTSAQKNPTAFYLCASSRRDSSDEQYFGPGTRLTVT.

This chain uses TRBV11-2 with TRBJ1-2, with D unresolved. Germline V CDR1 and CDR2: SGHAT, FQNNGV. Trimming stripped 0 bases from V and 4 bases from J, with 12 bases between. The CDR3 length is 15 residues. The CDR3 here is CASSLEGRHTYGYTF. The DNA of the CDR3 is TGTGCCAGCAGCTTAGAGGGGAGGCATACCTATGGCTACACCTTC.

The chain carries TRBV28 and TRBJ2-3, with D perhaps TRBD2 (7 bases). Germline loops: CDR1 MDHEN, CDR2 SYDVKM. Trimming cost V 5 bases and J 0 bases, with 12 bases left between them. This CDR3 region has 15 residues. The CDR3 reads CASSPPGGSTDTQYF. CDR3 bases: TGTGCCAGCAGTCCCCCGGGGGGCAGCACAGATACGCAGTATTTT.

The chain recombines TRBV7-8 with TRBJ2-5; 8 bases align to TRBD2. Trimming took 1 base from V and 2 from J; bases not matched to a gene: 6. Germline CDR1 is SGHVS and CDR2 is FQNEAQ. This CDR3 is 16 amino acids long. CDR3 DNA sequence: TGTGCCAGCAGCTTAGAAGCGGGAGCAGGTCAAGAGACCCAGTACTTC. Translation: CASSLEAGAGQETQYF.

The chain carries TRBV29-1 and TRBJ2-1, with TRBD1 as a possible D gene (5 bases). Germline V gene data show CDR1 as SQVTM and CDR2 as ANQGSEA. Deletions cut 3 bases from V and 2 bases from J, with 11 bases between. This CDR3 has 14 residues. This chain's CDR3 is CSVDRTTTYNEQFF. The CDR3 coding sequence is TGCAGCGTTGACAGGACAACGACCTACAATGAGCAGTTCTTC.

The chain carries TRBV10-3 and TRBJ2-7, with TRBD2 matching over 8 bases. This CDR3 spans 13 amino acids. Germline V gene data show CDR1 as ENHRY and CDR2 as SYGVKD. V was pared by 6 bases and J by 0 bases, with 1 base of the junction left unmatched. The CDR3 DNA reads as TGTGCCATCAGACTAGCGGACTCCTACGAGCAGTACTTC. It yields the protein CAIRLADSYEQYF.

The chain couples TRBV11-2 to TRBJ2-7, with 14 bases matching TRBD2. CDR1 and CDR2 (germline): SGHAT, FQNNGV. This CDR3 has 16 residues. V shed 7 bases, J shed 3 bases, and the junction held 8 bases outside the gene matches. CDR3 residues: CASNPRTSGGIYEQYF. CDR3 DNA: TGTGCCAGCAACCCCCGGACTAGCGGGGGGATCTACGAGCAGTACTTC.

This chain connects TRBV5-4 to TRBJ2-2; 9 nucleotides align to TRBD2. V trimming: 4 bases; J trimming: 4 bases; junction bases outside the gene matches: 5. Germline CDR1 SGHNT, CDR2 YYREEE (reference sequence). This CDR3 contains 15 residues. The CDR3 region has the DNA TGTGCCAGCAGCCTCAGCGGGAGGACCACCGGGGAGCTGTTTTTT. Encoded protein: CASSLSGRTTGELFF. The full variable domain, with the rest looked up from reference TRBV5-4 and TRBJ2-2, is ETGVTQSPTHLIKTRGQQVTLRCSSQSGHNTVSWYQQALGQGPQFIFQYYREEENGRGNFPPRFSGLQFPNYSSELNVNALELDDSALYLCASSLSGRTTGELFFGEGSRLTVL.

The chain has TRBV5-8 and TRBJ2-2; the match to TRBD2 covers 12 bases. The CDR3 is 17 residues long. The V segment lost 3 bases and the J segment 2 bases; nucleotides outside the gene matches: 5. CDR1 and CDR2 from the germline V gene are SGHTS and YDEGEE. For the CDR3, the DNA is TGTGCCAGCAGCTCCGCTGGACTAGCGGGAAACACCGGGGAGCTGTTTTTT. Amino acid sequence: CASSSAGLAGNTGELFF.

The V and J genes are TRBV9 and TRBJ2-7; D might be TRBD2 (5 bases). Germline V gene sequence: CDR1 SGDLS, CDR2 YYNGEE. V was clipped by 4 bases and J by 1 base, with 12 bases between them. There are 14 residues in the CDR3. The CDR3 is CASSPSQRSYEQYF. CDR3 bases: TGTGCCAGCAGCCCATCCCAGCGGTCCTACGAGCAGTACTTC.

The CDR3 DNA is TGTGCCAGCAGCGGGGGACAGGTCACCGGGGAGCTGTTTTTT. It yields the protein CASSGGQVTGELFF. This chain uses TRBV9 with TRBJ2-2; 8 bases fit TRBD1. Germline V gene lookup returns CDR1 SGDLS and CDR2 YYNGEE. The CDR3 has 14 residues. Trimming removed 3 bases from V and 4 bases from J; junction bases left unmatched: 2.

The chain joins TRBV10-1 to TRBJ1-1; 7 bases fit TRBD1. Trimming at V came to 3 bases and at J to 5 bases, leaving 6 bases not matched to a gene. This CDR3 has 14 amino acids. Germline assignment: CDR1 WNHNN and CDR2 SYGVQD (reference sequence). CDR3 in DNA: TGCGCCAGCAGTGAAGGGACAGATAGGACTGAAGCTTTCTTT. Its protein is CASSEGTDRTEAFF.